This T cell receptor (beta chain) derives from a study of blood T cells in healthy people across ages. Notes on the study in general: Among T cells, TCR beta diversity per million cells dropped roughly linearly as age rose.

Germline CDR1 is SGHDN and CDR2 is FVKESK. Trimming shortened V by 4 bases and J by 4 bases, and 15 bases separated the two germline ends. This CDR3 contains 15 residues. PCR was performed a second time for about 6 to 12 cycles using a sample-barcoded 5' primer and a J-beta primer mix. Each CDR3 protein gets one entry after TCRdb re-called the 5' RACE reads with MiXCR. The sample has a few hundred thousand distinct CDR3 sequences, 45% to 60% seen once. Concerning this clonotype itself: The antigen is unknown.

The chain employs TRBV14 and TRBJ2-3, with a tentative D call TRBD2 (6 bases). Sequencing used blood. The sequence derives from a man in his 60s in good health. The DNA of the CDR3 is TGTGCCAGCAGCCTTCGGCCCGGGAGAGCAGATACGCAGTATTTT. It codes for CASSLRPGRADTQYF.